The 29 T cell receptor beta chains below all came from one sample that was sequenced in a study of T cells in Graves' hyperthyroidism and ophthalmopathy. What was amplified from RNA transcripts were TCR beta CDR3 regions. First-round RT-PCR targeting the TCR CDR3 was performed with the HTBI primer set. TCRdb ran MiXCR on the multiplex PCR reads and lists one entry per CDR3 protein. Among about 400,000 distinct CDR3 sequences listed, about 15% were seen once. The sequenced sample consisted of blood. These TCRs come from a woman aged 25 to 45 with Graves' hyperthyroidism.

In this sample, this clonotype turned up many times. The CDR3 DNA reads TGTGCCAGCAGCCCGCCCCAAGGAGATACGCAGTATTTT. Protein sequence: CASSPPQGDTQYF. The rearrangement uses TRBV11-2 and TRBJ2-3, with D unclear. Looked up from germline, CDR1 is SGHAT and CDR2 is FQNNGV. Trimming removed 5 bases from V and 5 bases from J, with 11 bases in between. CDR3 size: 13 residues.

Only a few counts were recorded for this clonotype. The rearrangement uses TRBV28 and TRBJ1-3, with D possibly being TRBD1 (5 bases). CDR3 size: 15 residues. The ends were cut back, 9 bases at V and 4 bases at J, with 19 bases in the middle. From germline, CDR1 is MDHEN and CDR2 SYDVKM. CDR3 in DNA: TGTGCCAGTCACGCCCCTCGCCAGGGAGGAAACACCATATATTTT. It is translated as CASHAPRQGGNTIYF.

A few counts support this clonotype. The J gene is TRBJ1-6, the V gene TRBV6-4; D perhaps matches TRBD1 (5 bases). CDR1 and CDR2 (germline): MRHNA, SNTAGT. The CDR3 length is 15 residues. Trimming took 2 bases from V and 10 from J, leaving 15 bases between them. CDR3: CASSDVGGSGSPLHF. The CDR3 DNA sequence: TGTGCCAGCAGTGACGTGGGGGGGTCGGGATCACCCCTCCACTTT.

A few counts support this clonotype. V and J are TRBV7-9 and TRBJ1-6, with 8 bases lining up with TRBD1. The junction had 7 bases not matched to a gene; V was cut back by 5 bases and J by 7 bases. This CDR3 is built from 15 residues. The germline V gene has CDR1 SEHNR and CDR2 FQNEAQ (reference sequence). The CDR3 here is CASSRSTGENSPLHF. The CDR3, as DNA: TGTGCCAGCAGCCGTTCGACAGGGGAGAATTCACCCCTCCACTTT.

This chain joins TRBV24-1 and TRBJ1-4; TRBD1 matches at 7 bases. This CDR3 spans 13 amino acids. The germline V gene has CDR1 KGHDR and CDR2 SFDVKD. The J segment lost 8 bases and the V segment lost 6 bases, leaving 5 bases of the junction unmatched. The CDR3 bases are TGTGCCACCAGTTTAGGGGGCCGCGAAAAACTGTTTTTT. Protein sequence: CATSLGGREKLFF.

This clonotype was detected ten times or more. This chain's CDR3 is CASSLQGRAYEQYF. In DNA, the CDR3 is TGTGCCAGCAGTTTACAGGGAAGGGCCTACGAGCAGTACTTC. The chain joins TRBV28 to TRBJ2-7, with D possibly being TRBD1 (5 bases). CDR1 MDHEN and CDR2 SYDVKM come from the germline V gene. The CDR3 covers 14 residues. V was trimmed by 2 bases and J by 2 bases, leaving 10 bases between them.

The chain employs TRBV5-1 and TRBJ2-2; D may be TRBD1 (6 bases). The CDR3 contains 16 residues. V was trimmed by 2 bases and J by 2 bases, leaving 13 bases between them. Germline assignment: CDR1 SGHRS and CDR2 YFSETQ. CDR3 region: CASSLLSRGNTGELFF. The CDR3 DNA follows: TGCGCCAGCAGCTTACTTAGCAGGGGTAACACCGGGGAGCTGTTTTTT.

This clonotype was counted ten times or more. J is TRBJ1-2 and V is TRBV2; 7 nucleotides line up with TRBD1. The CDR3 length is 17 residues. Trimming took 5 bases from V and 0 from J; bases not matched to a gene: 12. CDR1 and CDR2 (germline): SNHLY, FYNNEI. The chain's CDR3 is CASSPLDRATANYGYTF. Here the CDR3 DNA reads TGTGCCAGCAGTCCCCTTGACAGGGCTACAGCTAACTATGGCTACACCTTC.

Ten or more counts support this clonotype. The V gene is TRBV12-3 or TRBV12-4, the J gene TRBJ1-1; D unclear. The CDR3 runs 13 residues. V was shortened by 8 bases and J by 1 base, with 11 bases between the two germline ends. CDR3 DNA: TGTGCCAGCCGTAAGTTGGAGAACACTGAAGCTTTCTTT. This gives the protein CASRKLENTEAFF.

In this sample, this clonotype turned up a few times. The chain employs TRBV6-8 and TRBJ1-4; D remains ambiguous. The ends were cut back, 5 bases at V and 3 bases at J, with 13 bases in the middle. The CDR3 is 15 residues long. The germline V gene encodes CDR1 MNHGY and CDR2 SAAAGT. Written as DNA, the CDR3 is TGTGCCAGCAGTCGGTCGGGAACGGCTAATGAAAAACTGTTTTTT. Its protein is CASSRSGTANEKLFF.

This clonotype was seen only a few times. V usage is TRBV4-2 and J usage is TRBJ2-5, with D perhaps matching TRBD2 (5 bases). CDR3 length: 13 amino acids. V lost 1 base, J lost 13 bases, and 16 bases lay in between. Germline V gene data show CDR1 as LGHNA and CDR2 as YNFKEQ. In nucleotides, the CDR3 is TGTGCCAGCAGCCAAGTTTTTCCCGGACGGGGGTACTTC. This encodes CASSQVFPGRGYF.

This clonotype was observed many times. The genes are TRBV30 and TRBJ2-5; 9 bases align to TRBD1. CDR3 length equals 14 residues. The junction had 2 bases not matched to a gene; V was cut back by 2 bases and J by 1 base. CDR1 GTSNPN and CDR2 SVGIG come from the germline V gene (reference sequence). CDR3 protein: CAWSRGQGQETQYF. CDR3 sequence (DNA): TGTGCCTGGAGTCGGGGACAGGGCCAAGAGACCCAGTACTTC.

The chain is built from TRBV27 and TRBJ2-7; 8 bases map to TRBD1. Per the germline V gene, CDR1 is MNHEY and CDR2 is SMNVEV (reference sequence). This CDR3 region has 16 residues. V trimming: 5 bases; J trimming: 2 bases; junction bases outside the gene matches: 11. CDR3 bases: TGTGCCAGCAGTACCCCGTCAGGGGGCTCAACCTACGAGCAGTACTTC. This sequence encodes CASSTPSGGSTYEQYF.

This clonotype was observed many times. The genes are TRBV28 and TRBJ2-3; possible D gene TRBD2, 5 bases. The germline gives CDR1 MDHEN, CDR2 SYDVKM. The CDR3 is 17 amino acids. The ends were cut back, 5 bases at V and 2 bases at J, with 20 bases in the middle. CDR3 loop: CASSTNRAERTTDTQYF. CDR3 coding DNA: TGTGCCAGCAGTACCAACAGAGCGGAAAGAACCACAGATACGCAGTATTTT.

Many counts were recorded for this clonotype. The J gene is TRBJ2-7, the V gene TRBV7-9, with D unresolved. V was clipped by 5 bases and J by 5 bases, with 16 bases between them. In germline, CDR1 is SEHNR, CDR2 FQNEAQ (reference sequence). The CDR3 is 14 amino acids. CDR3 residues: CASSPETSGNEQYF. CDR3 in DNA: TGTGCCAGCAGCCCCGAAACCTCAGGTAACGAGCAGTACTTC. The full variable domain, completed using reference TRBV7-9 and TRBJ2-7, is DTGVSQNPRHKITKRGQNVTFRCDPISEHNRLYWYRQTLGQGPEFLTYFQNEAQLEKSRLLSDRFSAERPKGSFSTLEIQRTEQGDSAMYLCASSPETSGNEQYFGPGTRLTVT.

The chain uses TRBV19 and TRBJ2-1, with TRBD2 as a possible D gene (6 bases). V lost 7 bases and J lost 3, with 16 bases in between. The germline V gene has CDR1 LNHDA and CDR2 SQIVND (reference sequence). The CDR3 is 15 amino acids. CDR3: CASTASSADYNEQFF. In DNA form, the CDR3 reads TGTGCCAGTACCGCTTCTAGCGCTGACTACAATGAGCAGTTCTTC.

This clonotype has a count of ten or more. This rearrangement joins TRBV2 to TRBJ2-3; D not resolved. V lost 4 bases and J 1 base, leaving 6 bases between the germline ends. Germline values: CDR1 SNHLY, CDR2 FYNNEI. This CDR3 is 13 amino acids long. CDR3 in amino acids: CASSAVGTDTQYF. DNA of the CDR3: TGTGCCAGCAGTGCGGTAGGCACAGATACGCAGTATTTT.

The CDR3 loop reads CASSLVGGGADYNEQFF. The DNA of the CDR3 is TGTGCCAGCAGCTTAGTGGGCGGGGGTGCCGACTACAATGAGCAGTTCTTC. This chain connects TRBV7-8 to TRBJ2-1; TRBD2 matches at 7 bases. The CDR3 length is 17 residues. Trimming cost V 1 base and J 3 bases; bases outside gene matches: 9. Germline lookup yields CDR1 SGHVS and CDR2 FQNEAQ.

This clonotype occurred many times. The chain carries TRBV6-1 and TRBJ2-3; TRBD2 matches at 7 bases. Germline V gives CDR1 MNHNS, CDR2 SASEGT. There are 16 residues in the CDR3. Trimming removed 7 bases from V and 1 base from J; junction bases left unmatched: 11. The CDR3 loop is CASTFTGGGGTDTQYF. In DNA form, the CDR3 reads TGTGCCAGCACCTTTACGGGGGGAGGCGGCACAGATACGCAGTATTTT.

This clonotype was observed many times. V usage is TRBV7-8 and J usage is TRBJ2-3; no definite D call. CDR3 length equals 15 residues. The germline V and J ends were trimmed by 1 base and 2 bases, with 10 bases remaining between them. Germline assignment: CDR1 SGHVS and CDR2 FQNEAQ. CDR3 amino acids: CASSLVGQVTDTQYF. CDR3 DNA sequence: TGTGCCAGCAGCTTAGTCGGCCAGGTCACAGATACGCAGTATTTT.

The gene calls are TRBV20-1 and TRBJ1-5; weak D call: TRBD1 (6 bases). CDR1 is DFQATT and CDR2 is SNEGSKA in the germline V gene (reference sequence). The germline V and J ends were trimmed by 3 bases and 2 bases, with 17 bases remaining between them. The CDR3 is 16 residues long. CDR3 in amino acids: CSASPDSGMGNQPQHF. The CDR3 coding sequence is TGCAGTGCTAGCCCGGACAGTGGCATGGGCAATCAGCCCCAGCATTTT.

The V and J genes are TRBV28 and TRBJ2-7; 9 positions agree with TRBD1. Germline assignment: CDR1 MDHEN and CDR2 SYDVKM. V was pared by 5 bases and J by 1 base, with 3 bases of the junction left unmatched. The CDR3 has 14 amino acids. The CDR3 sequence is CASSGGTGSYEQYF. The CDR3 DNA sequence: TGTGCCAGCAGTGGCGGGACAGGGTCCTACGAGCAGTACTTC.

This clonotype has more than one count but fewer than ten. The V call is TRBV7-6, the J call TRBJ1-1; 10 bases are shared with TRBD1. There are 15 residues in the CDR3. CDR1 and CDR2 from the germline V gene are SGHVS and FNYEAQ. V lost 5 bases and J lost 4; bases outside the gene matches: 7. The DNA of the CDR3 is TGTGCCAGCAGCCATGCCGGGACAGGGGTCACTGAAGCTTTCTTT. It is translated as CASSHAGTGVTEAFF.

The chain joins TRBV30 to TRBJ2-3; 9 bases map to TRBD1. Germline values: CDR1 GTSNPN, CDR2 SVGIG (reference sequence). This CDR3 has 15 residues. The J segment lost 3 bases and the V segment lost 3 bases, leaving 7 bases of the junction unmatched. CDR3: CAWRRGTGRTDTQYF. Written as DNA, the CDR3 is TGTGCCTGGAGACGAGGGACAGGGAGAACAGATACGCAGTATTTT.

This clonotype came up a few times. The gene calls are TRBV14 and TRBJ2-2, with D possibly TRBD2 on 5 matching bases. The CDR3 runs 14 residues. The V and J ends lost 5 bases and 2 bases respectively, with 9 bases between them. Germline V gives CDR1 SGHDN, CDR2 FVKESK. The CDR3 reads CASSITSNTGELFF. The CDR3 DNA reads TGTGCCAGCAGCATAACTAGTAACACCGGGGAGCTGTTTTTT.

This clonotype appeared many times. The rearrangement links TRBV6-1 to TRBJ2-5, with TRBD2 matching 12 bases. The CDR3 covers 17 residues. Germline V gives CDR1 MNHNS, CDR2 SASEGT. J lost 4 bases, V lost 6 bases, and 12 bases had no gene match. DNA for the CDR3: TGTGCCAGCAGACCCGGACTAGCGGGATCCGGGTTAGAGACCCAGTACTTC. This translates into CASRPGLAGSGLETQYF.

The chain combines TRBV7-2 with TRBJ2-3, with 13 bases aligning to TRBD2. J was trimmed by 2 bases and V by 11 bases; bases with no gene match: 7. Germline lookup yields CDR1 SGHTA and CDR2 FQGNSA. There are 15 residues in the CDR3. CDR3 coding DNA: TGTGCCTCCGGACTAGCGGGAGTCCTCACAGATACGCAGTATTTT. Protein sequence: CASGLAGVLTDTQYF.

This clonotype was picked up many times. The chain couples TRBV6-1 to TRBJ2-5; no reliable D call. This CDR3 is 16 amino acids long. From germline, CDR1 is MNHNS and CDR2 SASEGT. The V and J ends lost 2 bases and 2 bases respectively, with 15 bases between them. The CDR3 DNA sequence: TGTGCCAGCAGTGAATTAGGCAGTGAGGTTCAAGAGACCCAGTACTTC. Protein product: CASSELGSEVQETQYF.

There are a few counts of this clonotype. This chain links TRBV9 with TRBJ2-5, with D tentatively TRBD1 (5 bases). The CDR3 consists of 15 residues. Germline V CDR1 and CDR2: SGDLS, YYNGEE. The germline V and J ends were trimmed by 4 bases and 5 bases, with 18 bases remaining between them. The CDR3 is CASSFTQGRLETQYF. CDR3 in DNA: TGTGCCAGCAGCTTCACCCAGGGCCGTTTGGAGACCCAGTACTTC. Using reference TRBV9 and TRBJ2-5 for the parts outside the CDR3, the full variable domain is DSGVTQTPKHLITATGQRVTLRCSPRSGDLSVYWYQQSLDQGLQFLIQYYNGEERAKGNILERFSAQQFPDLHSELNLSSLELGDSALYFCASSFTQGRLETQYFGPGTRLLVL.